What follows describes a single T cell receptor beta chain. Its matching antigen is unknown. The source of the sample is a study of blood T cells in healthy people across ages. The study's findings and limits: Estimates of total diversity, which came from one million sequenced T cells, were considered to be underestimates.

Using a J-beta primer mix together with a sample-barcoded 5' primer, a second PCR was run for about 6 to 11 cycles. TCRdb recomputed calls from the 5' RACE reads with MiXCR, one row per CDR3 protein. The sample lists 730,000 or so distinct CDR3 sequences, about 42% occurring once. There are 13 residues in the CDR3. Trimming removed 2 bases at V and 4 bases at J, with 9 bases between. The germline V gene has CDR1 SGHDN and CDR2 FVKESK. The extraction recovered at least 5.5 micrograms of total RNA per sample. The sequenced sample consisted of blood. The clonotype originates from a woman aged 60-75 years in good health. The rearrangement uses TRBV14 and TRBJ2-7; no clear D gene. The chain's CDR3 is CASSQIRQYEQYF. The DNA of the CDR3 is TGTGCCAGCAGCCAAATTCGCCAGTACGAGCAGTACTTC.